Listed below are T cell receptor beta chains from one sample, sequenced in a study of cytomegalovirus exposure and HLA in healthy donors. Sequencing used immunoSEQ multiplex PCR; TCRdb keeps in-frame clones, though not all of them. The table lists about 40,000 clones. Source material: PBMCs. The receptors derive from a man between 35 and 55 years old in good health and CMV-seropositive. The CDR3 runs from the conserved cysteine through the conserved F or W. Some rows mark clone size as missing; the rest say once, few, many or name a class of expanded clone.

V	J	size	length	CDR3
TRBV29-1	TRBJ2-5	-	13	CSVLLASKETQYF
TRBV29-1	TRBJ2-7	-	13	CSFGGTAAYEQYF
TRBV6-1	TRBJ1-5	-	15	CASSWGHRDRQPQHF
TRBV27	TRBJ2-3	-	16	CASSSWTSGRTDTQYF
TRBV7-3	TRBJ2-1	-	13	CASSKEPGQKQFF
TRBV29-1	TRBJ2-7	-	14	CSVAEGTGDLEQYF
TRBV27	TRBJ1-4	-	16	CASSPRGGRAAEKLFF
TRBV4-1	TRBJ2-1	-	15	CASSPSGGVGNEQFF
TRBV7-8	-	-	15	CASSQIDREGYEQYF
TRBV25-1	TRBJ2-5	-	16	CASSEWDAGGPREQYF
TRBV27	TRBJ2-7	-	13	CASSRDRGNEQCF
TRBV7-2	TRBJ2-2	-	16	CASSLGVGTYTGELFF
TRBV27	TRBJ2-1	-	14	CASIRREGNNEQFF
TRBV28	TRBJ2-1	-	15	CASSLTQDRGDEQFF
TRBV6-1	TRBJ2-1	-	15	CASSGDRQTYNEQFF
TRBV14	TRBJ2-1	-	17	CASSRTVGGRIYNEQFF
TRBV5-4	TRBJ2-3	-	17	CASSDGAAGGPGDTQYF
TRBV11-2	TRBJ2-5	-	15	CASSSSLDYRGTQYF
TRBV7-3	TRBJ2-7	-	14	CASSLTPVSSEQYF
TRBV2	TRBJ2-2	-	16	CASSESESGGTGELFF
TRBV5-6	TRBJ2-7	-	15	CASSWTGGSSYEQYF
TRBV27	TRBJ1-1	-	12	CASSQRQEEAFF
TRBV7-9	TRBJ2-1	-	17	CASSIPPGQESYNEQFF
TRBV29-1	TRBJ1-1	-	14	CSVDVGQVLTEAFF
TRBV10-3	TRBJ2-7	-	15	CAILRIRGLSYEQYF
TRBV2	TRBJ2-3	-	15	CASNRAGGTTDTQYF
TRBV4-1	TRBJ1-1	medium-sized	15	CASSQGGPANTEAFF
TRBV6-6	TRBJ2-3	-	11	CASSSADTQYF
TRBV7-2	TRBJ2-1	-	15	CASSLGGRLAGRVFF
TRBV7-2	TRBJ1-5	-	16	CASSLGGKRNNQPQHF
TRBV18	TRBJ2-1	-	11	CASSPGQVEFF
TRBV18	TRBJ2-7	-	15	CASSRSGTGSYEQYF
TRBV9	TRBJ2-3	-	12	CASMGDLSTQYF
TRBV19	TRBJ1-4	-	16	CASSIAQGATNEKLFF
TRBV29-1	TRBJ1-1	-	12	CSGRQGNTEAFF
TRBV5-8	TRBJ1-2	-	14	CASSLEGRGRGYTF
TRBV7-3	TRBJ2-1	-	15	CASSVTSGPYNEQFF